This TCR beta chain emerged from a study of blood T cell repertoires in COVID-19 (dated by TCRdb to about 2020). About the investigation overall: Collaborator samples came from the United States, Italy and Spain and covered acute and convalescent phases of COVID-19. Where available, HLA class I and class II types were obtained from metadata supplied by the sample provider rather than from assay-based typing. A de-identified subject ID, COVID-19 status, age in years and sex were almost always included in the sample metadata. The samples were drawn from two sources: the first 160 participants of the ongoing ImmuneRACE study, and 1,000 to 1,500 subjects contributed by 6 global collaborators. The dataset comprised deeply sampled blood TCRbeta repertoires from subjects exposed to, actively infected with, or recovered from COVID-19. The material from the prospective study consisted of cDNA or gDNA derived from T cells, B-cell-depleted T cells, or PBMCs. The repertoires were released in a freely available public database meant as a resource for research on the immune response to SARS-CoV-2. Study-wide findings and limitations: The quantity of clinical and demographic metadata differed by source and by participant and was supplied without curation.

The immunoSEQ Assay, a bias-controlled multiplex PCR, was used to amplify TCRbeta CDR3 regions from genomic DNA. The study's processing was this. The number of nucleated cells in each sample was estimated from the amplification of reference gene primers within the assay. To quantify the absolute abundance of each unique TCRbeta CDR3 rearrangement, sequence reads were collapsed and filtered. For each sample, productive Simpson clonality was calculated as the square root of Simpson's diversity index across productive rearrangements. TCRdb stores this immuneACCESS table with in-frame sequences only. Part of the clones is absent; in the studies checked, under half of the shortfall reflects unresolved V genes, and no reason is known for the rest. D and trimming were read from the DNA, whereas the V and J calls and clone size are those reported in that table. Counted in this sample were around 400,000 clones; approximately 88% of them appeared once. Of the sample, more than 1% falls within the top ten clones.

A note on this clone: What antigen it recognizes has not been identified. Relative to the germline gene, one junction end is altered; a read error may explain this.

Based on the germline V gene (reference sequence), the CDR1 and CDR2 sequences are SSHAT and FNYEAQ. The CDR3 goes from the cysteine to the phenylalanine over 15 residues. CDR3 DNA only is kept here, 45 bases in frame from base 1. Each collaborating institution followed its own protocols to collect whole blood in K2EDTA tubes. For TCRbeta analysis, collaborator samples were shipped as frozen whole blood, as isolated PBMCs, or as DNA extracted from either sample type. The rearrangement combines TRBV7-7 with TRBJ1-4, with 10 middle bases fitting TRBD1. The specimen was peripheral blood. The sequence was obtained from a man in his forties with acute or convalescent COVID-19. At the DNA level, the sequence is TGTGCTAGCAGCTTAGGCGGGACAGGGGATGAAAAACTGTTTTTT. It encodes CASSLGGTGDEKLFF.